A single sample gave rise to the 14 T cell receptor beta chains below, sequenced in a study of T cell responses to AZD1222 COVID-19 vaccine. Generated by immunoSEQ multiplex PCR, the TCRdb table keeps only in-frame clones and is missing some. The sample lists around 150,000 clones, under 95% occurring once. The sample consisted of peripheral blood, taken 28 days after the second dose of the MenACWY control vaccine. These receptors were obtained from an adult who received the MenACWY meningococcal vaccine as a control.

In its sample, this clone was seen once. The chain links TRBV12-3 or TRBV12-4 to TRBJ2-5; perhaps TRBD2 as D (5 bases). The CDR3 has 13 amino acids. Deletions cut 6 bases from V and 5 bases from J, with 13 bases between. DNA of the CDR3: TGTGCCAGCAGCTTTACACTAGGCGAGACCCAGTACTTC. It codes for CASSFTLGETQYF.

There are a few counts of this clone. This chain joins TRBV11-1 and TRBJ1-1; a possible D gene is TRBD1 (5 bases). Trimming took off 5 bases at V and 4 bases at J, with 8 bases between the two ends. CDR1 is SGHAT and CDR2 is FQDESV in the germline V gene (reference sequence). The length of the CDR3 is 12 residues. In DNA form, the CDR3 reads TGTGCCAGCAGCGCGGACATCACTGAAGCTTTCTTT. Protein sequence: CASSADITEAFF.

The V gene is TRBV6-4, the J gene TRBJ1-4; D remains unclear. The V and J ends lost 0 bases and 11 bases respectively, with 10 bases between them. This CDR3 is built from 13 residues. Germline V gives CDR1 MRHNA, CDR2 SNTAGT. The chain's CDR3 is CASSDSPIGKLFF. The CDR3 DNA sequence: TGTGCCAGCAGTGACTCCCCCATCGGGAAACTGTTTTTT.

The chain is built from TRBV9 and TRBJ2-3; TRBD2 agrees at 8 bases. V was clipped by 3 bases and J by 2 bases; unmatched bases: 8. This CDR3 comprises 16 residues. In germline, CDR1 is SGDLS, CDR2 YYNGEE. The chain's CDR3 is CASSEGIAGFTDTQYF. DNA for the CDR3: TGTGCCAGCAGCGAGGGCATAGCGGGATTCACAGATACGCAGTATTTT.

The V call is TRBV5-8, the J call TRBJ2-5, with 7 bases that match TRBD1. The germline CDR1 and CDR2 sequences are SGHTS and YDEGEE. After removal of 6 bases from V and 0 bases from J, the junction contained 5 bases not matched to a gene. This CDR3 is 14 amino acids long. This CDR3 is CASNPQGYQETQYF. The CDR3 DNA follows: TGTGCCAGCAACCCACAGGGGTACCAAGAGACCCAGTACTTC. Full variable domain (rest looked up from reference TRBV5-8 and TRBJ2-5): EAGVTQSPTHLIKTRGQQATLRCSPISGHTSVYWYQQALGLGLQFLLWYDEGEERNRGNFPPRFSGRQFPNYSSELNVNALELEDSALYLCASNPQGYQETQYFGPGTRLLVL.

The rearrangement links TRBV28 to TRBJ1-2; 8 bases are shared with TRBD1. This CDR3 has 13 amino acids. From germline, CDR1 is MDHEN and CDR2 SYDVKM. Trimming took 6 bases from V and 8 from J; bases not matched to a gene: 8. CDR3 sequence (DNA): TGTGCCAGCAGAATGGACAGGGTGAACGGCTACACCTTC. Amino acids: CASRMDRVNGYTF.

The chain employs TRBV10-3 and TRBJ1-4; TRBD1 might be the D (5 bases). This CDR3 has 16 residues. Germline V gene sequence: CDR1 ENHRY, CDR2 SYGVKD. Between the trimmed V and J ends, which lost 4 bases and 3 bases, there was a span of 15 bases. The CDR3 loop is CAISGGLLGPNEKLFF. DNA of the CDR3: TGTGCCATCAGTGGGGGACTGCTGGGACCTAATGAAAAACTGTTTTTT.

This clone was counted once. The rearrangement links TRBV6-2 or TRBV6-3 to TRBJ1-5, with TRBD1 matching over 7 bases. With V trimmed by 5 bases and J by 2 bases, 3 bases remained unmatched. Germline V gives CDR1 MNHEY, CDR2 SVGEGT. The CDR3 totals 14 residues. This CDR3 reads CASSPGGRNQPQHF. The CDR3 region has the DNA TGTGCCAGCAGTCCAGGGGGTCGCAATCAGCCCCAGCATTTT.

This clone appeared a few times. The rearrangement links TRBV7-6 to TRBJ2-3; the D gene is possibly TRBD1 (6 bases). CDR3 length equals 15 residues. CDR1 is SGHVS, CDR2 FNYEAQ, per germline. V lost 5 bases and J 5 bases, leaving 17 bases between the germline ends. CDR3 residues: CASSVVGGYEDTQYF. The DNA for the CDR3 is TGTGCCAGCAGCGTGGTAGGGGGATATGAAGATACGCAGTATTTT.

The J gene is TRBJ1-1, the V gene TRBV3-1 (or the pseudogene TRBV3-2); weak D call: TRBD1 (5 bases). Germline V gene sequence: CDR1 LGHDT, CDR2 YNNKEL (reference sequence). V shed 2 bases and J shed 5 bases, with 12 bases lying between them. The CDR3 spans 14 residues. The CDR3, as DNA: TGTGCCAGCAGCCAAATGGGGCGAGGTACTGAAGCTTTCTTT. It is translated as CASSQMGRGTEAFF.

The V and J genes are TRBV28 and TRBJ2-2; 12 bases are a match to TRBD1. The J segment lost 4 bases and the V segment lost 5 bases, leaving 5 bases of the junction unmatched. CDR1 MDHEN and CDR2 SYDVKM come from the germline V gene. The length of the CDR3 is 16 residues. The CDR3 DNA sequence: TGTGCCAGCAGTCCCGGGACAGGGGGCGTCACCGGGGAGCTGTTTTTT. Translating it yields CASSPGTGGVTGELFF.

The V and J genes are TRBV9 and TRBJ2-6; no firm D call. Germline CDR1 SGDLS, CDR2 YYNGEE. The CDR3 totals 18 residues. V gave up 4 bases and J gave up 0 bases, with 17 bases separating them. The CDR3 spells CASSPPRHRLSGANVLTF. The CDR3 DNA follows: TGTGCCAGCAGCCCCCCCCGACACCGTCTCTCTGGGGCCAACGTCCTGACTTTC.

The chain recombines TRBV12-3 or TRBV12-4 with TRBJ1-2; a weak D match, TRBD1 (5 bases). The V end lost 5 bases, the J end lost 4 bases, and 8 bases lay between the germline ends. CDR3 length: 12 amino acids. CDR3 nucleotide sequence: TGTGCCAGCAGTGGGGGTGGCTATGGCTACACCTTC. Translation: CASSGGGYGYTF.

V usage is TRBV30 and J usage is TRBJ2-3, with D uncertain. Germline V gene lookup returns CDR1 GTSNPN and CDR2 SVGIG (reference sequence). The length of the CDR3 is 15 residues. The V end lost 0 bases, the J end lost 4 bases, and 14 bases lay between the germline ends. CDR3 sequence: CAWSVNGRVSDTQYF. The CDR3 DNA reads TGTGCCTGGAGTGTCAACGGGCGTGTGTCAGATACGCAGTATTTT. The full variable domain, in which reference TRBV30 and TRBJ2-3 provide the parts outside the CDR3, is SQTIHQWPATLVQPVGSPLSLECTVEGTSNPNLYWYRQAAGRGLQLLFYSVGIGQISSEVPQNLSASRPQDRQFILSSKKLLLSDSGFYLCAWSVNGRVSDTQYFGPGTRLTVL.